This TCR beta chain was sequenced in a study of T-cell reconstitution after alpha-beta-depleted transplantation in children. This sample's TCRbeta library carried unique molecular identifier barcodes. A single record per CDR3 protein comes from TCRdb applying MiXCR to the PCR reads. The sample yields about 230,000 distinct CDR3 sequences, approximately 9.8% seen once. Many counts were recorded for this clonotype. This receptor was taken from a human donor who donated a stem cell graft to a child with SCID. The sequenced sample was PBMCs from the stem cell graft donor, obtained from the stem cell graft.

The CDR3 bases are TGTGCCAGCTCACCACAGGGGCACACTGAAGCTTTCTTT. The encoded protein is CASSPQGHTEAFF. This chain links TRBV18 with TRBJ1-1; D is perhaps TRBD1 (5 bases). The length of the CDR3 is 13 residues. V lost 1 base and J 3 bases, leaving 6 bases between the germline ends. Germline V gene lookup returns CDR1 KGHSH and CDR2 LQKENI.